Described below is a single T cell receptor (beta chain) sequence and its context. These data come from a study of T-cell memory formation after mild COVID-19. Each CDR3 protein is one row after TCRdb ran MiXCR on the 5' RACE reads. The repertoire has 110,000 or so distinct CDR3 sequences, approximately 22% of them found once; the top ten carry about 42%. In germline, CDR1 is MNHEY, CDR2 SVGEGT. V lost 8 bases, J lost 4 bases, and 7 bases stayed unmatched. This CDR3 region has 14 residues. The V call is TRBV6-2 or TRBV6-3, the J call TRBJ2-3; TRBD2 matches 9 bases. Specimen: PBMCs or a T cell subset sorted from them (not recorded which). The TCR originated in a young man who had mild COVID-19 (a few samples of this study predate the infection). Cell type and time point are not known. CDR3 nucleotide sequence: TGTGCCAGCGGCCTAGCGGGGTTCTCAGATACGCAGTATTTT. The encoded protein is CASGLAGFSDTQYF.